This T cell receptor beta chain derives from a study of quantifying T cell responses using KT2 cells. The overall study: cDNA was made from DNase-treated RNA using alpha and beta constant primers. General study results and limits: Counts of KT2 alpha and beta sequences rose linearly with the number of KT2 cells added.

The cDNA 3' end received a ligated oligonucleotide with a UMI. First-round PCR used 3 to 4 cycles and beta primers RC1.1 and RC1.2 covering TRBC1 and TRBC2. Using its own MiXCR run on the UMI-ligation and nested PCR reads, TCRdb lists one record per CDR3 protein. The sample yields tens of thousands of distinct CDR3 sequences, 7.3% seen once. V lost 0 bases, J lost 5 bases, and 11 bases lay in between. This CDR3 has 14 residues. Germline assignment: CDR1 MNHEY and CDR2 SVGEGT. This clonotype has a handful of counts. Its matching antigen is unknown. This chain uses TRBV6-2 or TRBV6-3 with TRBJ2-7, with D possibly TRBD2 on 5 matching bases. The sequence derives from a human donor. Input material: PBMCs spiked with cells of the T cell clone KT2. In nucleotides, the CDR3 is TGTGCCAGCAGTTACTCGTTGGGAGCCCACGAGCAGTACTTC. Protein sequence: CASSYSLGAHEQYF.